This T cell receptor beta chain was identified in a study of shared clonotypes between healthy human individuals. The CDR3 length is 14 residues. Germline V CDR1 and CDR2: SGHRS, YFSETQ. Deletions cut 0 bases from V and 4 bases from J, with 10 bases between. The table came from immunoSEQ multiplex PCR; TCRdb's copy has only in-frame clones and leaves some out. The repertoire consists of nearly 1,000,000 clones, with approximately 80% occurring once and the leading ten covering about 1.5%. The sample consisted of memory CD4+ T cells sorted from blood. The subset: CD45RA-negative fraction. The V call is TRBV5-1, the J call TRBJ1-2, with D possibly matching TRBD1 (6 bases). The sequence was collected from a man between 18 and 35 years old in good health. The CDR3 here is CASSLATGRYGYTF. CDR3 sequence (DNA): TGCGCCAGCAGCTTGGCCACAGGGCGCTATGGCTACACCTTC.